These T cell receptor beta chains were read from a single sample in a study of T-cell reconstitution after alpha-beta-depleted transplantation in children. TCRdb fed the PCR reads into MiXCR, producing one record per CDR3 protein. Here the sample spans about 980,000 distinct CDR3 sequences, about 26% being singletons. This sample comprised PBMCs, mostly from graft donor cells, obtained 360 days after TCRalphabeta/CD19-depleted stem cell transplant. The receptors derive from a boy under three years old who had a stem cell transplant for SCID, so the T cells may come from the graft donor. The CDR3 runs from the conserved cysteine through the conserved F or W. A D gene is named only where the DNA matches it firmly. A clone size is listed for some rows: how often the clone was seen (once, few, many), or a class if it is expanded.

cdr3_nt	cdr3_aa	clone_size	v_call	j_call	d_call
TGCGCCAGCAGCTTGGCCCCCTTAGCGGGGGATGGAGAGACCCAGTACTTC	CASSLAPLAGDGETQYF	NA	TRBV5-1	TRBJ2-5	TRBD2
TGTGCCAGCAGGGGGGAGGAATTGGGCTACAATGAGCAGTTCTTC	CASRGEELGYNEQFF	few	TRBV28	TRBJ2-1	NA
TGTGCCAGCACCAGAAGTCGGTACGAGCAGTACTTC	CASTRSRYEQYF	few	TRBV12-3/TRBV12-4	TRBJ2-7	NA
TGTGCCAGCAGTGACGGATGGGACCGAGAGCAGTACTTC	CASSDGWDREQYF	NA	TRBV12-3/TRBV12-4	TRBJ2-7	NA
TGTGCCAGCAGTACCTGGACCGCCTGGGGGGAGACCCAGTACTTC	CASSTWTAWGETQYF	NA	TRBV12-3/TRBV12-4	TRBJ2-5	NA
TGTGCCAGCAGCTTAGTGGGCATCCAAGAGACCCATTACTTC	CASSLVGIQETHYF	NA	TRBV11-3	TRBJ2-5	NA
TGTGCCAGCAGCTTAGCCCGACTAGCGTTGGAGACCCAGTACTTC	CASSLARLALETQYF	few	TRBV11-2	TRBJ2-5	TRBD2
TGCGCCAGCGCCGGGGGGGATTCGGAGACCCAGTACTTC	CASAGGDSETQYF	NA	TRBV5-1	TRBJ2-5	TRBD2
TGTGCCACCAGTGATTCCGGAACAGGGGGCCGGGCGGGCAATCAGCCCCAGCATTTT	CATSDSGTGGRAGNQPQHF	NA	TRBV24-1	TRBJ1-5	TRBD1
TGTGCCAGCAGCCCAGGACATCCCGGCGGAGAGACCCAGTACTTC	CASSPGHPGGETQYF	few	TRBV3-1	TRBJ2-5	NA
TGTGCCAGCTCACCCTCCGGACAGGGGTCTTTCGAGCAGTACTTC	CASSPSGQGSFEQYF	once	TRBV18	TRBJ2-7	TRBD1
TGTGCCAGCCCCTTGGGTGAGAACACCGGGGAGCTGTTTTTT	CASPLGENTGELFF	NA	TRBV12-3/TRBV12-4	TRBJ2-2	NA
TGTGCCAGCTCACCTAGCGGGGGGGACAATGAGCAGTTCTTC	CASSPSGGDNEQFF	NA	TRBV18	TRBJ2-1	TRBD2
TGTGCCAGCAGTTACGGACGGGGACTATACGAGCAGTACTTC	CASSYGRGLYEQYF	few	TRBV12-3/TRBV12-4	TRBJ2-7	TRBD2
TGTGCCAGCAGAAAAGACTTACCTAGTTCCTCTAGCGAGCAGTACTTC	CASRKDLPSSSSEQYF	NA	TRBV27	TRBJ2-7	NA
TGTGCCAGCAGAGGGGACAGGGCAAGTGGAAACACCATATATTTT	CASRGDRASGNTIYF	few	TRBV6-1	TRBJ1-3	TRBD1
TGTGCCAGCAGTTTTTTGGGACAGGGGTCCAACTATGGCTACACCTTC	CASSFLGQGSNYGYTF	many	TRBV28	TRBJ1-2	TRBD1
TGTGCCAGCAGTTTTCCCCTGGGCCAGCCCCAGCATTTT	CASSFPLGQPQHF	NA	TRBV6-6	TRBJ1-5	NA
TGTGCCAGTAGTATGAGAGCGGGGGCCAACAATGAGCAGTTCTTC	CASSMRAGANNEQFF	few	TRBV19	TRBJ2-1	TRBD2
TGTGCCAGCAGTTCTATGCGGGGGAGCTCCTACGAGCAGTACTTC	CASSSMRGSSYEQYF	NA	TRBV6-9	TRBJ2-7	TRBD2
TGTGCCAGCAGCTTAGACGGGACAGGGTCCTACGAGCAGTACTTC	CASSLDGTGSYEQYF	NA	TRBV7-8	TRBJ2-7	TRBD1
TGTGCCAGCAGCTTGTTTAGCGGGGGGGGTAATGAGCAGTTCTTC	CASSLFSGGGNEQFF	NA	TRBV7-8	TRBJ2-1	TRBD2
TGTGCCAGCAGTAGGGGTGATGGCTACACCTTC	CASSRGDGYTF	NA	TRBV6-6	TRBJ1-2	NA
TGTGCCATCAAGAGAGGCAGTTGGGAGACCCAGTACTTC	CAIKRGSWETQYF	few	TRBV10-3	TRBJ2-5	NA
TGTGCCAGCAGTGAAGGGATCCAGGGGGCACAAGGCTACACCTTC	CASSEGIQGAQGYTF	few	TRBV6-1	TRBJ1-2	TRBD1
TGTGCCAGCAGCTTTATGGAGGGGGTGGCCCCACTTGAAGCTTTCTTT	CASSFMEGVAPLEAFF	few	TRBV11-2	TRBJ1-1	NA
TGTGCCAGCAGCTTAGACACAGGGGAAAGTCAGCCCCAGCATTTT	CASSLDTGESQPQHF	NA	TRBV7-9	TRBJ1-5	TRBD1
TGTGCCAGCAGTCCCCTCCCGAGGGCCTTATATGGCTACACCTTC	CASSPLPRALYGYTF	few	TRBV27	TRBJ1-2	NA
TGTGCCATCCGGACGGCCTGGAACGAGCAGTACTTC	CAIRTAWNEQYF	NA	TRBV7-2	TRBJ2-7	NA
TGCAGCGCCACGACGGACATCTCCTACGAGCAGTACTTC	CSATTDISYEQYF	NA	TRBV29-1	TRBJ2-7	NA
TGTGCCAGCAGCTATGGGACTAGCGGGTACAATGAGCAGTTCTTC	CASSYGTSGYNEQFF	many	TRBV5-1	TRBJ2-1	TRBD2
TGCGCCAGCAGCTTGGCGACCTTGGACGCCTACGAGCAGTACTTC	CASSLATLDAYEQYF	few	TRBV5-1	TRBJ2-7	NA